A selection of T cell receptor beta chains follows, all from one sample in a study of regulatory T cells in long-lasting Graves disease. TCRdb analysed the multiplex PCR reads with MiXCR anew, one entry per CDR3 protein. The table has about 470,000 distinct CDR3 sequences, 20% to 25% seen once; the top ten hold about 6.6%. The sample in question was peripheral blood mononuclear cells (PBMCs), obtained when the disease was refractory, from a patient treated with antithyroid drugs. The receptors here all came from a female donor with Graves disease. CDR3s include the opening cysteine and the closing phenylalanine or tryptophan. The D gene is left open where the match is weak. Size tells how often a clone was seen (once, few, many) or the class of an expanded clone, and some rows leave it out.

D gene,V gene,clone size,J gene,CDR3 protein,CDR3 DNA
.,TRBV24-1,many,TRBJ2-7,CATSDGGAGDYEQYF,TGTGCCACCAGTGATGGGGGGGCGGGGGACTACGAGCAGTACTTC
.,TRBV18,.,TRBJ2-1,CASSQARDYVNEQFF,TGTGCCAGCTCCCAAGCTCGGGATTATGTCAATGAGCAGTTCTTC
.,TRBV29-1,few,TRBJ1-1,CSVWGGAEAFF,TGCAGCGTCTGGGGGGGTGCTGAAGCTTTCTTT
TRBD1,TRBV27,.,TRBJ1-2,CASSLSPRTGDDYGYTF,TGTGCCAGCAGTTTATCCCCTCGGACAGGGGACGACTATGGCTACACCTTC
TRBD1,TRBV6-1,.,TRBJ2-5,CASSQLGTGYQETQYF,TGTGCCAGCAGCCAGCTTGGGACAGGGTATCAAGAGACCCAGTACTTC
.,TRBV2,many,TRBJ1-5,CASSDNTDQPQHF,TGTGCCAGCAGCGACAATACAGATCAGCCCCAGCATTTT
.,TRBV24-1,many,TRBJ2-2,CATQENTGELFF,TGTGCCACACAGGAGAACACCGGGGAGCTGTTTTTT
.,TRBV20-1,few,TRBJ2-2,CSAKPQLGTTRGELFF,TGCAGTGCTAAACCTCAACTAGGGACAACCCGGGGGGAGCTGTTTTTT
.,TRBV14,.,TRBJ2-2,CASSPAYAELFF,TGTGCCAGCAGCCCCGCTTATGCGGAGCTGTTTTTT
.,TRBV5-1,.,TRBJ2-5,CASSGGAHAETQYF,TGCGCCAGCAGCGGGGGGGCCCACGCGGAGACCCAGTACTTC
.,TRBV11-2,many,TRBJ1-2,CASSLDVNGGPLNYGYTF,TGTGCCAGCAGCTTAGACGTTAACGGGGGCCCTCTAAACTATGGCTACACCTTC
.,TRBV27,few,TRBJ1-4,CASTPRGPHEKLFF,TGTGCCAGCACCCCAAGGGGCCCCCATGAAAAACTGTTTTTT
TRBD2,TRBV6-2/TRBV6-3,once,TRBJ2-3,CASGLAGGSDTQYF,TGTGCCAGTGGACTAGCGGGAGGATCAGATACGCAGTATTTT
TRBD2,TRBV20-1,few,TRBJ2-7,CSAREGTSGGTYEQYF,TGCAGTGCTAGGGAGGGTACTAGCGGGGGAACCTACGAGCAGTACTTC